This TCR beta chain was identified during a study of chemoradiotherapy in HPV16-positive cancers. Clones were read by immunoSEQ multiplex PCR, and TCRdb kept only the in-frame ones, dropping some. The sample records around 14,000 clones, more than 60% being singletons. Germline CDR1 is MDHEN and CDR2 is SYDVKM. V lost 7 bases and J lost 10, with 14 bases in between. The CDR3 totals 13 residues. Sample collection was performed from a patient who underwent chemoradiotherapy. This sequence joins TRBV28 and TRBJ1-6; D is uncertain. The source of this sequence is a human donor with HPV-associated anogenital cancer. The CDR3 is CASTIPEGSPLHF. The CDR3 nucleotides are TGTGCCAGCACGATCCCGGAGGGCTCACCCCTCCACTTT.